The 10 T cell receptor beta chains in this list originate from one sample, sequenced in a study of blood T cell repertoires in COVID-19. TCRdb's table, derived via immunoSEQ multiplex PCR, lists solely in-frame clones and lacks some. The sample consists of a few hundred thousand clones, 85% to 90% of them appearing once. What was sequenced was peripheral blood. The receptors shown here come from a man in his 60s with acute or convalescent COVID-19.

The chain links TRBV3-1 (or the pseudogene TRBV3-2) to TRBJ2-4; the D gene is possibly TRBD2 (8 bases). The V gene's germline CDR1 is LGHDT and CDR2 YNNKEL (reference sequence). Trimming removed 4 bases from V and 2 bases from J, with 24 bases in between. The CDR3 sequence is 19 residues long. This CDR3 is CASSPRGLAGGKSKNIQYF. CDR3 in DNA: TGTGCCAGCAGCCCCCGAGGACTAGCAGGGGGGAAGTCCAAAAACATTCAGTACTTC.

The V and J genes are TRBV2 and TRBJ2-1; TRBD2 agrees at 7 bases. The CDR3 is 15 amino acids. Trimming took 7 bases from V and 4 from J; bases not matched to a gene: 10. Germline CDR1 reads SNHLY; CDR2 reads FYNNEI. CDR3 coding DNA: TGTGCCAGCACTCCCCCTCGGGGGGAATACAATGAGCAGTTCTTC. Translating it yields CASTPPRGEYNEQFF.

The gene calls are TRBV19 and TRBJ1-1; D ambiguous. The CDR3 length is 17 residues. The germline gives CDR1 LNHDA, CDR2 SQIVND (reference sequence). The V and J ends lost 1 base and 0 bases respectively, with 15 bases between them. CDR3 nucleotide sequence: TGTGCCAGTAGTATAGGATATGGAGGGCCCGTGAACACTGAAGCTTTCTTT. Amino acid sequence: CASSIGYGGPVNTEAFF.

The rearrangement uses TRBV9 and TRBJ2-3, with 11 bases lining up with TRBD2. The V gene's germline CDR1 is SGDLS and CDR2 YYNGEE. The CDR3 spans 19 residues. Losses at the gene ends were 1 base for V and 1 base for J; bases not matched to a gene: 11. As DNA, the CDR3 is TGTGCCAGCAGCGTATGGCTAGCGGGGGGCCCCCAAGGCACAGATACGCAGTATTTT. Its protein is CASSVWLAGGPQGTDTQYF.

The chain joins TRBV2 to TRBJ2-1; 11 nucleotides line up with TRBD2. Germline V gene sequence: CDR1 SNHLY, CDR2 FYNNEI. The CDR3 covers 15 residues. The junction had 7 bases not matched to a gene; V was cut back by 6 bases and J by 6 bases. The CDR3 DNA reads as TGTGCCAGCAGCTTTATAGCGGGGGGGCCCAATGAGCAGTTCTTC. It is translated as CASSFIAGGPNEQFF.

V gene TRBV11-3 combines with J gene TRBJ2-7, with 9 bases matching TRBD1. The CDR3 contains 15 residues. Germline V lookup: CDR1 SGHNT, CDR2 YENEEA. The V and J ends lost 4 bases and 3 bases, in that order; junction bases with no gene match: 7. DNA of the CDR3: TGTGCCAGCAGCTCTAGGACAGGGGACGGCTACGAGCAGTACTTC. Translated, it gives CASSSRTGDGYEQYF. Together with reference TRBV11-3 and TRBJ2-7, the CDR3 gives the full variable domain: EAGVVQSPRYKIIEKKQPVAFWCNPISGHNTLYWYLQNLGQGPELLIRYENEEAVDDSQLPKDRFSAERLKGVDSTLKIQPAELGDSAVYLCASSSRTGDGYEQYFGPGTRLTVT.

This clone was seen once. The chain uses TRBV7-2 and TRBJ2-3; the D gene is possibly TRBD2 (7 bases). Germline CDR1 SGHTA, CDR2 FQGNSA. Trimming removed 5 bases at V and 3 bases at J, with 18 bases between. This CDR3 is 16 amino acids long. The DNA of the CDR3 is TGTGCCAGCAGCCCCTACTGGGGGGGGCCGACAGATACGCAGTATTTT. Translation: CASSPYWGGPTDTQYF.

The chain has TRBV7-2 and TRBJ2-2; the match to TRBD2 covers 8 bases. The CDR3 spans 15 residues. CDR1 and CDR2 (germline): SGHTA, FQGNSA. Trimming cost V 3 bases and J 4 bases; bases outside gene matches: 4. CDR3 nucleotides: TGTGCCAGCAGCTTCGGGGGGGGTGCCACCGGGGAGCTGTTTTTT. This codes for CASSFGGGATGELFF. Full variable domain (missing parts from reference TRBV7-2 and TRBJ2-2): GAGVSQSPSNKVTEKGKDVELRCDPISGHTALYWYRQSLGQGLEFLIYFQGNSAPDKSGLPSDRFSAERTGGSVSTLTIQRTQQEDSAVYLCASSFGGGATGELFFGEGSRLTVL.

CDR3 sequence reads: CASSPQTGVRETQYF. For the CDR3, the DNA is TGTGCCAGCAGCCCGCAGACAGGCGTCCGAGAGACCCAGTACTTC. This sequence joins TRBV7-2 and TRBJ2-5; D may be TRBD1 (6 bases). Germline CDR1 and CDR2: SGHTA and FQGNSA. This CDR3 is built from 15 residues. V dropped 5 bases and J dropped 4 bases, with 17 bases sitting between them. The full variable domain, rest sourced from reference TRBV7-2 and TRBJ2-5, is GAGVSQSPSNKVTEKGKDVELRCDPISGHTALYWYRQSLGQGLEFLIYFQGNSAPDKSGLPSDRFSAERTGGSVSTLTIQRTQQEDSAVYLCASSPQTGVRETQYFGPGTRLLVL.

The chain couples TRBV10-2 to TRBJ2-7; possible D gene TRBD1, 6 bases. Looked up from germline, CDR1 is WSHSY and CDR2 is SAAADI. This CDR3 is 13 amino acids long. Trimming shortened V by 4 bases and J by 0 bases, and 7 bases separated the two germline ends. CDR3 in amino acids: CASSGQVSYEQYF. CDR3 DNA sequence: TGCGCCAGCAGTGGACAGGTCTCCTACGAGCAGTACTTC.